A single sample is the source of the 13 T cell receptor beta chains below, sequenced in a study of Ad26.COV2.S vaccination and SARS-CoV-2 variants. Produced via immunoSEQ multiplex PCR; TCRdb's table is partial and in-frame only. The data show hundreds of thousands of clones, roughly 90% seen once. Treatment given: around 19 received Ad26.COV2.S at low or high dose, single or two shots; roughly 5 received placebo; per-sample allocation not given. The study sampled participants on day 63 after the first vaccine or placebo injection. Sequenced here: peripheral blood, sampled in a trial of Ad26.COV2.S vaccine versus placebo. The receptors here all came from a person between 18 and 59 years old who received the Ad26.COV2.S COVID-19 vaccine or a placebo.

This clone was counted once. The chain is built from TRBV9 and TRBJ1-3; D is possibly TRBD1 (6 bases). The CDR3 runs to 18 residues. The V end lost 0 bases, the J end lost 0 bases, and 16 bases lay between the germline ends. CDR1 and CDR2 from the germline V gene are SGDLS and YYNGEE. The CDR3, as DNA: TGTGCCAGCAGCGTAGCTCCGGACAGCTCCCACTCTGGAAACACCATATATTTT. This sequence encodes CASSVAPDSSHSGNTIYF.

This clone was recorded only once. The genes are TRBV6-5 and TRBJ2-2, with D perhaps TRBD1 or TRBD2 (5 bases each). The germline CDR1 and CDR2 sequences are MNHEY and SVGAGI. The CDR3 has 14 amino acids. V dropped 11 bases and J dropped 3 bases, with 16 bases sitting between them. The CDR3 sequence: CAGRFQGDTGELFF. The CDR3 bases are TGTGCCGGGCGATTCCAGGGAGACACCGGGGAGCTGTTTTTT.

The rearrangement links TRBV6-6 to TRBJ1-2, with TRBD1 matching 8 bases. Losses at the gene ends were 6 bases for V and 6 bases for J; bases not matched to a gene: 21. This CDR3 spans 18 amino acids. CDR1 and CDR2 (germline): MNHNY, SVGAGI (reference sequence). This chain's CDR3 is CASSRLWTGNSVRDGYTF. As DNA, the CDR3 is TGTGCCAGCAGCCGACTCTGGACAGGGAATTCAGTAAGGGATGGCTACACCTTC.

The genes are TRBV29-1 and TRBJ2-1; D uncertain. Deletions cut 1 base from V and 0 bases from J, with 10 bases between. Germline V gene data show CDR1 as SQVTM and CDR2 as ANQGSEA. CDR3 length: 15 amino acids. Written as DNA, the CDR3 is TGCAGCGTTGAAGGAGTACCTTACTCCTACAATGAGCAGTTCTTC. Protein: CSVEGVPYSYNEQFF.

The chain links TRBV28 to TRBJ1-2; D not certain. The germline gives CDR1 MDHEN, CDR2 SYDVKM. The CDR3 extends over 14 amino acids. Trimming removed 5 bases at V and 2 bases at J, with 12 bases between. The CDR3 is CASSQRGGNYGYTF. For the CDR3, the DNA is TGTGCCAGCAGTCAACGGGGAGGGAACTATGGCTACACCTTC.

V and J are TRBV19 and TRBJ2-1; 9 nucleotides match TRBD2. Germline CDR1 reads LNHDA; CDR2 reads SQIVND (reference sequence). CDR3 length: 15 amino acids. V shed 5 bases, J shed 7 bases, and the junction held 9 bases outside the gene matches. The CDR3 DNA sequence: TGTGCCAGTAGTCGAGCTAGCGGGATTCTTAATGAGCAGTTCTTC. Its translation: CASSRASGILNEQFF.

The chain links TRBV24-1 to TRBJ2-1; D is unresolved. Trimming took 1 base from V and 6 from J, leaving 12 bases between them. CDR3 size: 15 residues. Germline CDR1 is KGHDR and CDR2 is SFDVKD. The chain's CDR3 is CATSDFVETPNEQFF. The CDR3, as DNA: TGTGCCACCAGTGATTTTGTCGAGACTCCCAATGAGCAGTTCTTC.

J is TRBJ2-4 and V is TRBV4-3, with TRBD1 matching 11 bases. There are 15 residues in the CDR3. J gave up 5 bases and V 3 bases, and 3 bases lay outside the gene matches. The germline gives CDR1 LGHNA, CDR2 YSLEER. The chain's CDR3 is CASSQGTGGENIQYF. The CDR3 DNA follows: TGCGCCAGCAGCCAGGGGACAGGGGGAGAAAACATTCAGTACTTC.

The V call is TRBV6-6, the J call TRBJ2-3; 7 bases match TRBD2. The CDR3 contains 16 residues. Trimming at V came to 0 bases and at J to 0 bases, leaving 3 bases not matched to a gene. Germline CDR1 MNHNY, CDR2 SVGAGI (reference sequence). The CDR3 bases are TGTGCCAGCAGTTACTCGGGAGGGAGAAGCACAGATACGCAGTATTTT. Translation gives CASSYSGGRSTDTQYF.

The chain combines TRBV11-2 with TRBJ2-7, with a tentative D call TRBD2 (5 bases). This CDR3 contains 14 residues. The germline V gene encodes CDR1 SGHAT and CDR2 FQNNGV. Trimming stripped 2 bases from V and 2 bases from J, with 10 bases between. DNA for the CDR3: TGTGCCAGCAGCTTAAGTCGGGGTACCTACGAGCAGTACTTC. Translation gives CASSLSRGTYEQYF. Looking up the rest from reference TRBV11-2 and TRBJ2-7 gives the full variable domain: EAGVAQSPRYKIIEKRQSVAFWCNPISGHATLYWYQQILGQGPKLLIQFQNNGVVDDSQLPKDRFSAERLKGVDSTLKIQPAKLEDSAVYLCASSLSRGTYEQYFGPGTRLTVT.

This chain uses TRBV4-3 with TRBJ2-1; no definite D call. Per germline, CDR1 LGHNA and CDR2 YSLEER. V was trimmed by 2 bases and J by 0 bases, leaving 14 bases between them. This CDR3 has 17 amino acids. CDR3 sequence (DNA): TGCGCCAGCAGCCAATACTTTCCCTCAACCTCCTACAATGAGCAGTTCTTC. Its translation: CASSQYFPSTSYNEQFF.

This rearrangement joins TRBV5-1 to TRBJ2-5, with D perhaps matching TRBD2 (6 bases). The germline V gene has CDR1 SGHRS and CDR2 YFSETQ. V was cut by 4 bases and J by 4 bases, with 14 bases left in between. This CDR3 contains 14 residues. CDR3 sequence reads: CASSPGLGGETQYF. CDR3 sequence (DNA): TGCGCCAGCAGCCCAGGACTCGGGGGAGAGACCCAGTACTTC.

V is TRBV5-4 and J is TRBJ1-6; no firm D call. V was pared by 0 bases and J by 8 bases, with 9 bases between. Germline assignment: CDR1 SGHNT and CDR2 YYREEE (reference sequence). The CDR3 contains 14 residues. The CDR3 reads CASSLVGADSPLHF. CDR3 sequence (DNA): TGTGCCAGCAGCTTGGTAGGCGCGGATTCACCCCTCCACTTT.